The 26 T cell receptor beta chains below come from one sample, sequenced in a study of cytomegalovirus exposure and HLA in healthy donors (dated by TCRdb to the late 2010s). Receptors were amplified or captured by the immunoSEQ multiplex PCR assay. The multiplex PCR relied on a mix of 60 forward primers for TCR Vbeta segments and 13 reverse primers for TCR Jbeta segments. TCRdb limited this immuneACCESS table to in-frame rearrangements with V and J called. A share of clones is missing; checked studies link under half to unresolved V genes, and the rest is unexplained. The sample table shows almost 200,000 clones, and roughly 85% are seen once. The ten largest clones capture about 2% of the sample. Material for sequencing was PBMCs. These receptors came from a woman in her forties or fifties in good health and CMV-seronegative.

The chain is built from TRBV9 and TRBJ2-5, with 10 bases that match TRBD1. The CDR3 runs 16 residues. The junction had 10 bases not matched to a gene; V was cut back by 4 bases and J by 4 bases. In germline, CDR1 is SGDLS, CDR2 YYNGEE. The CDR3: CASSPRGQGMGETQYF. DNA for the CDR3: TGTGCCAGCAGCCCCCGGGGACAGGGGATGGGAGAGACCCAGTACTTC.

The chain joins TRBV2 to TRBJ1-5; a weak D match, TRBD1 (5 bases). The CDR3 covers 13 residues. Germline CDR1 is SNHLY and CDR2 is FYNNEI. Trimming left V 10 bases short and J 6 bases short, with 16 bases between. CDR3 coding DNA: TGTGCCACCCAGGGTTCCCGAAGTCAGCCCCAGCATTTT. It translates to CATQGSRSQPQHF. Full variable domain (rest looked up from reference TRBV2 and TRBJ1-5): EPEVTQTPSHQVTQMGQEVILRCVPISNHLYFYWYRQILGQKVEFLVSFYNNEISEKSEIFDDQFSVERPDGSNFTLKIRSTKLEDSAMYFCATQGSRSQPQHFGDGTRLSIL.

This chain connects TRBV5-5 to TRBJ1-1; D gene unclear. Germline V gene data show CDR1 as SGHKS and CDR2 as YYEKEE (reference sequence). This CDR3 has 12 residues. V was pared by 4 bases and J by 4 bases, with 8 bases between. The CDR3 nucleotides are TGTGCCAGCAGCCTCGAGGGCACTGAAGCTTTCTTT. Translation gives CASSLEGTEAFF.

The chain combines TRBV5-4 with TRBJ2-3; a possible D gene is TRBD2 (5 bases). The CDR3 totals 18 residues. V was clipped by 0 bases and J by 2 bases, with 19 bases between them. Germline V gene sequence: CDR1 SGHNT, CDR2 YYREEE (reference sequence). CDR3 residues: CASSLAETDGDLTDTQYF. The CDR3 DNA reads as TGTGCCAGCAGCTTGGCCGAGACGGACGGGGATCTCACAGATACGCAGTATTTT. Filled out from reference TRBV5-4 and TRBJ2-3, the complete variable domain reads ETGVTQSPTHLIKTRGQQVTLRCSSQSGHNTVSWYQQALGQGPQFIFQYYREEENGRGNFPPRFSGLQFPNYSSELNVNALELDDSALYLCASSLAETDGDLTDTQYFGPGTRLTVL.

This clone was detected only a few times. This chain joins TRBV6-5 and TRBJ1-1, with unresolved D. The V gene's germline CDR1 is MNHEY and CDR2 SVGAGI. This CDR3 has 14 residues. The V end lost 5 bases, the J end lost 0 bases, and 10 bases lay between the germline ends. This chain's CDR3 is CASSRELMNTEAFF. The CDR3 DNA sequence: TGTGCCAGCAGTCGGGAACTCATGAACACTGAAGCTTTCTTT.

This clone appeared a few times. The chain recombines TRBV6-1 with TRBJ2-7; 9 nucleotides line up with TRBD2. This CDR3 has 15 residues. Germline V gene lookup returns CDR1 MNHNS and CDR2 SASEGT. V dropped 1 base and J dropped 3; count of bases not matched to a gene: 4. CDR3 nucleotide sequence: TGTGCCAGCAGTGAAGTTTTAGCGGGAGTCTACGAGCAGTACTTC. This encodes CASSEVLAGVYEQYF.

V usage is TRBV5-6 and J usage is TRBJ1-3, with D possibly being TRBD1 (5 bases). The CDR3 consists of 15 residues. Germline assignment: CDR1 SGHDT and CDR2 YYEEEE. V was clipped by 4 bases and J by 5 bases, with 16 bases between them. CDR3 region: CASSTAQGGRNTIYF. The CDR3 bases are TGTGCCAGCAGCACGGCGCAGGGCGGAAGAAACACCATATATTTT.

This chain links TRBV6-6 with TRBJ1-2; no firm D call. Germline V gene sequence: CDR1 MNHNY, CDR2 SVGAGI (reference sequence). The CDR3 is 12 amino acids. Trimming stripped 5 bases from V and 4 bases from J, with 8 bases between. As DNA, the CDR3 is TGTGCCAGCAGTATTACGGGCTATGGCTACACCTTC. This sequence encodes CASSITGYGYTF.

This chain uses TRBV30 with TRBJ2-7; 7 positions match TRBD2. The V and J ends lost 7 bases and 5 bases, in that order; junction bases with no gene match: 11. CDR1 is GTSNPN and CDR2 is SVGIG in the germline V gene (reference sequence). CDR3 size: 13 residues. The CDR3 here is CASFSGGIHEQYF. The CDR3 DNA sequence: TGTGCCTCTTTCTCCGGGGGGATCCACGAGCAGTACTTC.

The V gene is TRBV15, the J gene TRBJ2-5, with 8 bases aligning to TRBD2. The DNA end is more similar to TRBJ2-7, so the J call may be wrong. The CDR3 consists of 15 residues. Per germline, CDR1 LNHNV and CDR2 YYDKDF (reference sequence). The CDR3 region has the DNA TGTGCCACCAGCAGAGTCAGCGGGGGCTCCTACGAGCAGTACTTC. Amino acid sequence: CATSRVSGGSYEQYF.

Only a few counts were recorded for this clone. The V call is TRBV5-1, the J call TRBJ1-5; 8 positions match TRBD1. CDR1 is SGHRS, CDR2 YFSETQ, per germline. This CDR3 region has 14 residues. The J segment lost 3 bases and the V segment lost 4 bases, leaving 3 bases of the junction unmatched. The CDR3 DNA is TGCGCCAGCAGCCAGGGGGCCCCCAATCAGCCCCAGCATTTT. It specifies CASSQGAPNQPQHF.

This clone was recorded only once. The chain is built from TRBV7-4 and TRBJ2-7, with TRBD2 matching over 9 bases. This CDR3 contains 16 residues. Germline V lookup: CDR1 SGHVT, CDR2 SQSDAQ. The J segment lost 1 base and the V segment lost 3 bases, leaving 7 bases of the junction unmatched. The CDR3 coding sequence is TGTGCCAGCAGCTTTGTTAGCGGGAGCCTGTCCTACGAGCAGTACTTC. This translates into CASSFVSGSLSYEQYF. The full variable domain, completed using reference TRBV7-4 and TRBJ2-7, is GAGVSQSPRYKVAKRGRDVALRCDSISGHVTLYWYRQTLGQGSEVLTYSQSDAQRDKSGRPSGRFSAERPERSVSTLKIQRTEQGDSAVYLCASSFVSGSLSYEQYFGPGTRLTVT.

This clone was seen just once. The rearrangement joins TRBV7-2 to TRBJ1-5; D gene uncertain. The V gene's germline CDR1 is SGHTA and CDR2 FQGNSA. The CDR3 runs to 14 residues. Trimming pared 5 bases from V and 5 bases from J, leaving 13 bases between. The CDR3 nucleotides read TGTGCCAGCAGCCCTAGCCCGGGAGATCAGCCCCAGCATTTT. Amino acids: CASSPSPGDQPQHF.

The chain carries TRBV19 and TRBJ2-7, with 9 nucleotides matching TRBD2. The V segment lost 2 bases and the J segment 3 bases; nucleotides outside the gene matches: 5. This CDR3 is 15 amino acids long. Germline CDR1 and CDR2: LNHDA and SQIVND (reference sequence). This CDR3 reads CASSIRLAGLYEQYF. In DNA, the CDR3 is TGTGCCAGTAGTATACGGCTAGCGGGACTCTACGAGCAGTACTTC.

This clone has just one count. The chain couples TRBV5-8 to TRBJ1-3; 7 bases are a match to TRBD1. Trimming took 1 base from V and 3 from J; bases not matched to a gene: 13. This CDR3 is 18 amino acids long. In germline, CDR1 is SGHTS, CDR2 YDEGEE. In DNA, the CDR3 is TGTGCCAGCAGCTTGCAGGGGTCGGCCCGGGACAGTGGAAACACCATATATTTT. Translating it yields CASSLQGSARDSGNTIYF.

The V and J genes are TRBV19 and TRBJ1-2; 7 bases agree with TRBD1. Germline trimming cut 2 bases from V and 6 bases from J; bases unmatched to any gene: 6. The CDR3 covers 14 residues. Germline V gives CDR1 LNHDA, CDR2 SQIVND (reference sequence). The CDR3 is CASSIISTGDGYTF. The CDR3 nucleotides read TGTGCCAGTAGTATAATCAGCACAGGGGATGGCTACACCTTC.

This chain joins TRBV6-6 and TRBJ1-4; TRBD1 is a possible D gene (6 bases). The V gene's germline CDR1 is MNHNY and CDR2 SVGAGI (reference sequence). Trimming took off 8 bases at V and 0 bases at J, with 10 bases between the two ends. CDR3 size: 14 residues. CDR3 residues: CASLDRSTNEKLFF. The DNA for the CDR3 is TGTGCCAGCTTGGACAGATCAACTAATGAAAAACTGTTTTTT.

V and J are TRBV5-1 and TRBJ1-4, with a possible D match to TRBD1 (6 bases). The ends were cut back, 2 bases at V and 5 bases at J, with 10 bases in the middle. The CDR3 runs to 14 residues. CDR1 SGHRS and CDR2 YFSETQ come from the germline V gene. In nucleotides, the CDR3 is TGCGCCAGCAGCTTCAACAGGGAAAATGAAAAACTGTTTTTT. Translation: CASSFNRENEKLFF.

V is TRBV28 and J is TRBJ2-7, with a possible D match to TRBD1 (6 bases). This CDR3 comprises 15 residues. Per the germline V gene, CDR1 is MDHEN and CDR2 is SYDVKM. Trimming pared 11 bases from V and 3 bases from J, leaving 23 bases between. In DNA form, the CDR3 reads TGTGCCGGAGCGCAGGGGCGAGCGAAATACTACGAGCAGTACTTC. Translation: CAGAQGRAKYYEQYF.

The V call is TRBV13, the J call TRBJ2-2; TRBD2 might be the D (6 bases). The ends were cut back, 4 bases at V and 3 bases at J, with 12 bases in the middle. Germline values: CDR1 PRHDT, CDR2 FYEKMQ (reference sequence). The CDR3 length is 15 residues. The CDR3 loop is CASSSRDWYTGELFF. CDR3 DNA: TGTGCCAGCAGCTCCCGGGACTGGTACACCGGGGAGCTGTTTTTT.

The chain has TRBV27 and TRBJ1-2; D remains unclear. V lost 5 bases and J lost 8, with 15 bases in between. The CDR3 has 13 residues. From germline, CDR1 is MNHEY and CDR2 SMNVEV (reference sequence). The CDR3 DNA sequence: TGTGCCAGCAGTGCCTGGACGGACTGGGGCTACACCTTC. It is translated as CASSAWTDWGYTF.

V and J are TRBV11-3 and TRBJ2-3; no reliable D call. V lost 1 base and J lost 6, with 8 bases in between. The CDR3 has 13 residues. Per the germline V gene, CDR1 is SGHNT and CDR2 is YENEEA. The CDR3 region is CASSLVPSDTQYF. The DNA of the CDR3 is TGTGCCAGCAGCTTAGTCCCCTCCGATACGCAGTATTTT.

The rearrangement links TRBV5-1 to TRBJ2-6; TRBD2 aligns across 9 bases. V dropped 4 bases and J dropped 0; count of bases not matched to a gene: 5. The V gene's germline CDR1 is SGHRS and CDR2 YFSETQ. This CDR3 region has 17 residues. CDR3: CASSPGTSNSGANVLTF. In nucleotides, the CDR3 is TGCGCCAGCAGCCCCGGGACTAGCAACTCTGGGGCCAACGTCCTGACTTTC.

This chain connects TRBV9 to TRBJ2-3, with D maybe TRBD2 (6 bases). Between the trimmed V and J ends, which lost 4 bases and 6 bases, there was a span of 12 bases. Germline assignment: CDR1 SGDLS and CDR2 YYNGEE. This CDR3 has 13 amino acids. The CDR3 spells CASSRGVGDTQYF. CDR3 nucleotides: TGTGCCAGCAGCCGCGGGGTGGGGGATACGCAGTATTTT.

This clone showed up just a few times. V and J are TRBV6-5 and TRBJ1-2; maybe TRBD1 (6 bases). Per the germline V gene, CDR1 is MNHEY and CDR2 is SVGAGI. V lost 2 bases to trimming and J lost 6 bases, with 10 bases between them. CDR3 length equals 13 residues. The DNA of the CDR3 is TGTGCCAGCAGTTACAAACAGGGAGATGGCTACACCTTC. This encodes CASSYKQGDGYTF.

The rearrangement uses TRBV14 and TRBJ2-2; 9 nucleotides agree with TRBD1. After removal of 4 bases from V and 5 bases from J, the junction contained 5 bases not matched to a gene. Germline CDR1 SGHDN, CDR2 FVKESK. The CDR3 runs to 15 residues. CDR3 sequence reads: CASSLQGASTGELFF. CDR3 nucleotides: TGTGCCAGCAGCCTACAGGGGGCATCGACCGGGGAGCTGTTTTTT.